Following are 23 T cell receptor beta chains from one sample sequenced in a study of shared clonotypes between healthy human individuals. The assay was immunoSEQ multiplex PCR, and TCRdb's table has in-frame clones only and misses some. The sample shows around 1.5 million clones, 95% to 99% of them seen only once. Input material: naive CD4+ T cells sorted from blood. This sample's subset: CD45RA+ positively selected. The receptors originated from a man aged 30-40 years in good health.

CDR3 amino acids: CASSSDRAYEQYF. The CDR3 DNA follows: TGTGCCAGCAGCTCTGACAGGGCTTACGAGCAGTACTTC. The chain employs TRBV11-2 and TRBJ2-7; 7 positions match TRBD1. CDR1 is SGHAT and CDR2 is FQNNGV in the germline V gene. The CDR3 is made up of 13 amino acids. Trimming removed 4 bases from V and 4 bases from J; junction bases left unmatched: 4.

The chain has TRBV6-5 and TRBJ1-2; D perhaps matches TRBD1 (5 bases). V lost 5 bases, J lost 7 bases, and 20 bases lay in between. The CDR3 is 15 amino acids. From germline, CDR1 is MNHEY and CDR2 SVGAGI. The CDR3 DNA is TGTGCCAGCAGTCGAGGCGGGGCGCGTCCGGGTGGCTACACCTTC. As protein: CASSRGGARPGGYTF.

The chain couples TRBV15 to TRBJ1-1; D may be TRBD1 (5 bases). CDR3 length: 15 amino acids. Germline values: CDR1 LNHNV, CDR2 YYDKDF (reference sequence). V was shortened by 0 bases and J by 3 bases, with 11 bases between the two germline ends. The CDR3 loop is CATSRDPGGDTEAFF. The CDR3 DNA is TGTGCCACCAGCAGAGATCCGGGGGGAGACACTGAAGCTTTCTTT.

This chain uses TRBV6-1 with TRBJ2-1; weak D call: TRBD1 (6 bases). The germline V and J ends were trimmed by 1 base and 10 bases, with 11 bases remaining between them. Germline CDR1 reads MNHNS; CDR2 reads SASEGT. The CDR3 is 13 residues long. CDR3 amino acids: CASSEVLGHEQFF. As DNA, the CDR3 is TGTGCCAGCAGTGAAGTTCTGGGACACGAGCAGTTCTTC.

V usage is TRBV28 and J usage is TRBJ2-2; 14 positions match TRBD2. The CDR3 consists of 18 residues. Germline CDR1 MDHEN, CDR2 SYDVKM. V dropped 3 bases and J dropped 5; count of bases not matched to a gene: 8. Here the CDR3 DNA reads TGTGCCAGCAGTTTTTGGGGACTAGCGGGAGCATTAACCGGGGAGCTGTTTTTT. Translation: CASSFWGLAGALTGELFF.

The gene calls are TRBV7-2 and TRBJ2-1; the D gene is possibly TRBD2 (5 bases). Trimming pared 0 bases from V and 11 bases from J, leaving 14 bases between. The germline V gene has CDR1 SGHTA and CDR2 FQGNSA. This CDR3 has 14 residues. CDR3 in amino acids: CASSLALAATKQFF. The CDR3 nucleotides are TGTGCCAGCAGCTTAGCCCTAGCCGCGACGAAGCAGTTCTTC.

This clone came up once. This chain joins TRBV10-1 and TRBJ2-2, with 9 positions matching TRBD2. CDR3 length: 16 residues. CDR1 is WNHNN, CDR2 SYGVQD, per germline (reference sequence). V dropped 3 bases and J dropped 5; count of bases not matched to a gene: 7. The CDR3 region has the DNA TGCGCCAGCAGTGATTTGGCTAGCGGGAAAACCGGGGAGCTGTTTTTT. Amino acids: CASSDLASGKTGELFF.

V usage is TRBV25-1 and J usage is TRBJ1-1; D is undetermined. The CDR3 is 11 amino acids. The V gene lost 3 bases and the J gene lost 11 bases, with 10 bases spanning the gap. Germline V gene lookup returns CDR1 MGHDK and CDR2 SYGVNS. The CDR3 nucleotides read TGTGCCAGCAGTGACTCAAGGGCGGCTTTCTTT. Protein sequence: CASSDSRAAFF.

CDR3 loop: CASSRGHPNTEAFF. For the CDR3, the DNA is TGCGCCAGCAGCCGGGGACACCCGAACACTGAAGCTTTCTTT. This rearrangement joins TRBV5-1 to TRBJ1-1; possibly TRBD1 for D (6 bases). V lost 4 bases and J lost 1, with 11 bases in between. Germline V CDR1 and CDR2: SGHRS, YFSETQ. The CDR3 is 14 amino acids.

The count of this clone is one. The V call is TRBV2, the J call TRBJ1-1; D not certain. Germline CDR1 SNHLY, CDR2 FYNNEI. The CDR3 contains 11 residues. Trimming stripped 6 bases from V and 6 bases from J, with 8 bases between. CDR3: CASRGIPEAFF. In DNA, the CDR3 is TGTGCCAGCAGAGGAATCCCTGAAGCTTTCTTT.

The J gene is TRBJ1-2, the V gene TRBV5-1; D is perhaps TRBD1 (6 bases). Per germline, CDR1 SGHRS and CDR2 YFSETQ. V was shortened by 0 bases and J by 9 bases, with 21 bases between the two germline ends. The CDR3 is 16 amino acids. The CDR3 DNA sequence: TGCGCCAGCAGCTTGGGCCTTGCGGACAGCAAGGGTCGCTACACCTTC. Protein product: CASSLGLADSKGRYTF. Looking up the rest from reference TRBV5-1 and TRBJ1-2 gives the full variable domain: KAGVTQTPRYLIKTRGQQVTLSCSPISGHRSVSWYQQTPGQGLQFLFEYFSETQRNKGNFPGRFSGRQFSNSRSEMNVSTLELGDSALYLCASSLGLADSKGRYTFGSGTRLTVV.

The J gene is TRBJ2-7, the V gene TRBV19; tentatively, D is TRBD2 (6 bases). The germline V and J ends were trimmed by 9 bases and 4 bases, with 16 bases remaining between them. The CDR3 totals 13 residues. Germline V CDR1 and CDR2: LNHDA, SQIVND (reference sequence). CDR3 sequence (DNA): TGTGCCAGAAGGGGACTCAGTTCATACGAGCAGTACTTC. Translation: CARRGLSSYEQYF.

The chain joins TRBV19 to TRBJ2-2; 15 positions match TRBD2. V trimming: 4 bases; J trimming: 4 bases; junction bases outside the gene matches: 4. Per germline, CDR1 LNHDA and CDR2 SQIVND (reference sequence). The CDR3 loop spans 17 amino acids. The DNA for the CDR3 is TGTGCCAGTAGTACCGGACTAGCGGGAGGGCCCACCGGGGAGCTGTTTTTT. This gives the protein CASSTGLAGGPTGELFF.

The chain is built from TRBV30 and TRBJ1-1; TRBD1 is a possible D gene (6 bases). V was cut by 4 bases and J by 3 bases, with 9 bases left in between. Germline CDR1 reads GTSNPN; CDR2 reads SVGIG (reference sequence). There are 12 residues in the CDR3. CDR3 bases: TGTGCCTGGAAGGGGGGTTACACTGAAGCTTTCTTT. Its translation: CAWKGGYTEAFF.

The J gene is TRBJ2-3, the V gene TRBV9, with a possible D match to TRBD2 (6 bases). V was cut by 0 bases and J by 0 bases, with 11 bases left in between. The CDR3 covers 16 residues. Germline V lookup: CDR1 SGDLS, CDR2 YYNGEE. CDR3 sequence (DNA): TGTGCCAGCAGCGTAGGTGCTAGCGATAGCACAGATACGCAGTATTTT. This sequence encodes CASSVGASDSTDTQYF. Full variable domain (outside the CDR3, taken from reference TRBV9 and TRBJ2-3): DSGVTQTPKHLITATGQRVTLRCSPRSGDLSVYWYQQSLDQGLQFLIQYYNGEERAKGNILERFSAQQFPDLHSELNLSSLELGDSALYFCASSVGASDSTDTQYFGPGTRLTVL.

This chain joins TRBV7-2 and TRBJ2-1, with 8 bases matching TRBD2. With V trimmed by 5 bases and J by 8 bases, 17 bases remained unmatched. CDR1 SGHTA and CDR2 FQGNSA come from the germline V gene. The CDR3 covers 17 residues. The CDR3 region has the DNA TGTGCCAGCAGCCTGAACGGACTAGCTCCGTTTTACCATGAGCAGTTCTTC. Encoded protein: CASSLNGLAPFYHEQFF.

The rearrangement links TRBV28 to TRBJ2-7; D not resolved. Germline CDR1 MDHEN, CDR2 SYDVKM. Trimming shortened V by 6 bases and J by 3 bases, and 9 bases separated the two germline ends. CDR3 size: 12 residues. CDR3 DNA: TGTGCCAGCAGCCCTGCCCACTACGAGCAGTACTTC. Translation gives CASSPAHYEQYF.

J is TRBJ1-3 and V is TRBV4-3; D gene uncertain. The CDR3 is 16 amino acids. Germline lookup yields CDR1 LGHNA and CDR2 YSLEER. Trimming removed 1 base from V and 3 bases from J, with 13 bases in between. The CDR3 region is CASSQATVPHGNTIYF. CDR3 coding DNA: TGCGCCAGCAGCCAAGCTACAGTGCCGCATGGAAACACCATATATTTT.

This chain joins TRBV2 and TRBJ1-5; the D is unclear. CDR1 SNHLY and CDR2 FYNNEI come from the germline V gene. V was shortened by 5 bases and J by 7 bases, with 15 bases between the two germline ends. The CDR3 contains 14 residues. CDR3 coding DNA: TGTGCCAGCAGTCAGACATGGGAAGGACAGCCCCAGCATTTT. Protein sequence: CASSQTWEGQPQHF.

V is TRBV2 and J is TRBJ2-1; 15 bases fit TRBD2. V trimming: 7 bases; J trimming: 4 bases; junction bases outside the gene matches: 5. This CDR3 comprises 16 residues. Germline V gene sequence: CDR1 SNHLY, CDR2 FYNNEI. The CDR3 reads CASTGLAGGLYNEQFF. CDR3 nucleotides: TGTGCCAGCACGGGACTAGCGGGAGGCCTTTACAATGAGCAGTTCTTC.

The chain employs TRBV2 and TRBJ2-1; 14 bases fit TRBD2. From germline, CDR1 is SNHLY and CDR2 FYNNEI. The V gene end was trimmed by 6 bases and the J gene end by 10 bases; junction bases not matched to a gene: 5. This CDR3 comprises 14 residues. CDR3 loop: CASSGGLAGVEQFF. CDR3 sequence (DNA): TGTGCCAGCAGCGGGGGACTAGCGGGAGTGGAGCAGTTCTTC.

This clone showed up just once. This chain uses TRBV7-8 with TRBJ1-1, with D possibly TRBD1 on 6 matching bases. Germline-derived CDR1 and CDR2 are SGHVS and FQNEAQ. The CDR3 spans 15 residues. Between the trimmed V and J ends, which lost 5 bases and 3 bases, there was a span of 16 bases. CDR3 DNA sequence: TGTGCCAGCAGCCCAAACAGGGCCAAGGACACTGAAGCTTTCTTT. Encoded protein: CASSPNRAKDTEAFF.

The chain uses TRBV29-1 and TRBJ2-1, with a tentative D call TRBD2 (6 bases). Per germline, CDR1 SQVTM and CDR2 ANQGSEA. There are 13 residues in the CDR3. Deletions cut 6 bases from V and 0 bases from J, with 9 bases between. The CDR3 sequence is CSVATSSYNEQFF. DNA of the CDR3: TGCAGCGTGGCGACTAGCTCCTACAATGAGCAGTTCTTC.